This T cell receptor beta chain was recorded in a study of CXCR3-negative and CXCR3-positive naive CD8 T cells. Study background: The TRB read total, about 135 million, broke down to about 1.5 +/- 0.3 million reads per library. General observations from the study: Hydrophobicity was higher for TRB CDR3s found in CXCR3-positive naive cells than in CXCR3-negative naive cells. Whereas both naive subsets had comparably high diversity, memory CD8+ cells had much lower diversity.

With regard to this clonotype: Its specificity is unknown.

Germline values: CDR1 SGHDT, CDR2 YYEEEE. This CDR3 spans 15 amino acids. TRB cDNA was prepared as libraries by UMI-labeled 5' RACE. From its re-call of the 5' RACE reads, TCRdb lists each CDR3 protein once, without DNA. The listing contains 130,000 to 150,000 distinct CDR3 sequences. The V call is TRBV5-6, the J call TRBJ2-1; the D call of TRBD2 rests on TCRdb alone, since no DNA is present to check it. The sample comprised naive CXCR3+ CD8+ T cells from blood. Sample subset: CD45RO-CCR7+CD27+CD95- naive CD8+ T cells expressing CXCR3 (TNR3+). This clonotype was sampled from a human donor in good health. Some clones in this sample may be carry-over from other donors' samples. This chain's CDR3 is CASSTGTSSYNEPFF. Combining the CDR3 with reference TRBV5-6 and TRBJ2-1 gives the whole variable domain DAGVTQSPTHLIKTRGQQVTLRCSPKSGHDTVSWYQQALGQGPQFIFQYYEEEERQRGNFPDRFSGHQFPNYSSELNVNALLLGDSALYLCASSTGTSSYNEPFFGPGTRLTVL.